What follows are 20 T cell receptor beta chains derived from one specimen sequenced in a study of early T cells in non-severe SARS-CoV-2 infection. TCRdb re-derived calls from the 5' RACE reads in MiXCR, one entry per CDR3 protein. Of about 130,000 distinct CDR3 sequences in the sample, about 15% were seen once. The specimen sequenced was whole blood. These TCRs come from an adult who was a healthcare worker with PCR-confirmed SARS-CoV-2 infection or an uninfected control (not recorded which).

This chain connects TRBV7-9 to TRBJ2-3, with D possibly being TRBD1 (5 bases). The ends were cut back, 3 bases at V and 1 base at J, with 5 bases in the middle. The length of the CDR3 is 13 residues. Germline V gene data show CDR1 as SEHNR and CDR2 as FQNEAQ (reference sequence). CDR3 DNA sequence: TGTGCCAGCAGCTTCAGGGGCACAGATACGCAGTATTTT. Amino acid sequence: CASSFRGTDTQYF.

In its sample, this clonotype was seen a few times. DNA of the CDR3: TGTGCCAGCAGTTACTCCACCGTTGGGAATTCACCCCTCCACTTT. This sequence encodes CASSYSTVGNSPLHF. The chain combines TRBV6-5 with TRBJ1-6; D is unresolved. The CDR3 is 15 residues long. Trimming stripped 0 bases from V and 7 bases from J, with 10 bases between. Germline V gene sequence: CDR1 MNHEY, CDR2 SVGAGI.

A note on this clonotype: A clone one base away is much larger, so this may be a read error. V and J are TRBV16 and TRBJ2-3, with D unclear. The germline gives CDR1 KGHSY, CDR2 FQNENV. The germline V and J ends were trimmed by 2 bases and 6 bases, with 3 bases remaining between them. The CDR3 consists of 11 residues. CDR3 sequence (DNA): TGTGCCAGCAGCCAAATGGATACGCAGTATTTT. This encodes CASSQMDTQYF.

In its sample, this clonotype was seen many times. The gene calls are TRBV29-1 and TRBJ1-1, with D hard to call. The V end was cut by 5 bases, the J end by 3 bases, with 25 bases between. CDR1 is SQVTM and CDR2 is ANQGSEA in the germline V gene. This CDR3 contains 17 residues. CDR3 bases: TGCAGCGTTCTCCCAGTCGTGAGGGTAGGAACGGACACTGAAGCTTTCTTT. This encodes CSVLPVVRVGTDTEAFF.

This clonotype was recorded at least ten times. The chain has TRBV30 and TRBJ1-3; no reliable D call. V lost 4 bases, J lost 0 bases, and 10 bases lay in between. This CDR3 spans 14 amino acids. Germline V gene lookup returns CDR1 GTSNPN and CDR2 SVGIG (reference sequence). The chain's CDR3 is CAWIDRSSGNTIYF. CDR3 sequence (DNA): TGTGCCTGGATAGACCGGAGCTCTGGAAACACCATATATTTT.

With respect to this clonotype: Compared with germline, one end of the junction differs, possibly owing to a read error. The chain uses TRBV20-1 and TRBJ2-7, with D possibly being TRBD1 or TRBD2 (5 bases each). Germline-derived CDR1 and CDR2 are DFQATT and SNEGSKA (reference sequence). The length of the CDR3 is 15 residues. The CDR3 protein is CSARIQDGTSYELYF. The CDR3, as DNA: TGCAGTGCTAGAATCCAGGACGGGACGTCCTACGAGCTGTACTTC.

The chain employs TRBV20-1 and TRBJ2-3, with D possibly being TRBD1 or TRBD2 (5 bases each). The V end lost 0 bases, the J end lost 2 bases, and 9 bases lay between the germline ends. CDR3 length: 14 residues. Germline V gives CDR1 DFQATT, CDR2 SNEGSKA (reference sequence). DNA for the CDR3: TGCAGTGCTAGAGATGGGGGTCTCACAGATACGCAGTATTTT. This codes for CSARDGGLTDTQYF.

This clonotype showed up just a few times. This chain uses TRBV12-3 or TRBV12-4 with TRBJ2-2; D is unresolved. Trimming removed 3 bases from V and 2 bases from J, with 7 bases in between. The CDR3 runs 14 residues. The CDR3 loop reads CASSLNTNTGELFF. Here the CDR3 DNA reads TGTGCCAGCAGTTTGAATACCAACACCGGGGAGCTGTTTTTT.

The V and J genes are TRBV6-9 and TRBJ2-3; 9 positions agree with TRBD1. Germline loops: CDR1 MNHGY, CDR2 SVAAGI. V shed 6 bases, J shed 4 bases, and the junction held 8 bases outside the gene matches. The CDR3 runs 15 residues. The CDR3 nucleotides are TGTGCCAGCAGCAAGACAGGGGGGGCGGCAGATACGCAGTATTTT. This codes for CASSKTGGAADTQYF.

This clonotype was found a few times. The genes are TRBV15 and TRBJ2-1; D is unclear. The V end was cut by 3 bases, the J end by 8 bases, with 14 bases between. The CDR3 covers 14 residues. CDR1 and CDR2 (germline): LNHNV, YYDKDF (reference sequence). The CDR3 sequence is CATSRDLYLDEQFF. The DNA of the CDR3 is TGTGCCACCAGCAGGGATCTCTATCTTGATGAGCAGTTCTTC.

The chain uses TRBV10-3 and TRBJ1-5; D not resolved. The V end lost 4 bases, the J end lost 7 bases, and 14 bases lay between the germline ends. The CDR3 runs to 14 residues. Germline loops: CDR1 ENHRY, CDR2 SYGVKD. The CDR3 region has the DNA TGTGCCATCAGTGGTATCGGGGAAGGCCAGCCCCAGCATTTT. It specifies CAISGIGEGQPQHF.

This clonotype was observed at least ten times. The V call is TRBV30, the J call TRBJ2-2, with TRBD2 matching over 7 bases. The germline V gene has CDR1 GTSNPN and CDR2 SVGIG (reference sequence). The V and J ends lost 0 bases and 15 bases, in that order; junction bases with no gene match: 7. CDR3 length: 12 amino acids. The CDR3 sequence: CAWSVKAGRVFF. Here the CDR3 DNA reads TGTGCCTGGAGTGTAAAAGCAGGGAGGGTGTTTTTT.

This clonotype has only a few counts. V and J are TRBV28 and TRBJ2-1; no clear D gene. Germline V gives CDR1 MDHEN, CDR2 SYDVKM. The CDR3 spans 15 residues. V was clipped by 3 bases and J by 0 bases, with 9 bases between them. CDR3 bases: TGTGCCAGCAGTTTCGACTCTAGCTCCTACAATGAGCAGTTCTTC. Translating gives CASSFDSSSYNEQFF.

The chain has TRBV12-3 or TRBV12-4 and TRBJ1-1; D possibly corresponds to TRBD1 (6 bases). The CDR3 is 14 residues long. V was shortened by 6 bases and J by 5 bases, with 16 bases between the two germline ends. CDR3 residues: CASRPTGPGTEAFF. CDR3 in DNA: TGTGCCAGCAGGCCTACAGGGCCCGGGACTGAAGCTTTCTTT.

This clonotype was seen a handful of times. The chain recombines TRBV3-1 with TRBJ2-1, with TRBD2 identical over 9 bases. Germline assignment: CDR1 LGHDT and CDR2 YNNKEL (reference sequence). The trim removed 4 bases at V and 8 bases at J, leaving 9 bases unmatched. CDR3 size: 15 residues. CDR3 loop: CASSLSGGGAYEQFF. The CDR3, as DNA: TGTGCCAGCAGCCTTTCGGGCGGGGGGGCATATGAGCAGTTCTTC.

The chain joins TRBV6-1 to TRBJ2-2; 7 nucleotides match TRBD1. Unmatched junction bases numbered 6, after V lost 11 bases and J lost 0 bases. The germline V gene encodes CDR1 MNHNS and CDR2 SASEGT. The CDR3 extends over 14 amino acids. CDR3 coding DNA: TGTGCCGGGATGACAGGGACGAACACCGGGGAGCTGTTTTTT. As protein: CAGMTGTNTGELFF.

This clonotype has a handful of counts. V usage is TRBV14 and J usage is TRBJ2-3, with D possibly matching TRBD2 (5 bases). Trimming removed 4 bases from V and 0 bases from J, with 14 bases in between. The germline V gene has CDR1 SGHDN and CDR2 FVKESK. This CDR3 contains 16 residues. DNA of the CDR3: TGTGCCAGCAGCCCGTTCCGGGAATCTAGCACAGATACGCAGTATTTT. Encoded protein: CASSPFRESSTDTQYF.

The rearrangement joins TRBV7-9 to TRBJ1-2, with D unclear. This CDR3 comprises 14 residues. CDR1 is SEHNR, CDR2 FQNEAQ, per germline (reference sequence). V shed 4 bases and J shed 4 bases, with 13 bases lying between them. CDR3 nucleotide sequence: TGTGCCAGCAGCTACCCCGCTAGTCCCTATGGCTACACCTTC. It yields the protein CASSYPASPYGYTF. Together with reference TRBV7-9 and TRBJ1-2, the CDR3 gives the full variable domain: DTGVSQNPRHKITKRGQNVTFRCDPISEHNRLYWYRQTLGQGPEFLTYFQNEAQLEKSRLLSDRFSAERPKGSFSTLEIQRTEQGDSAMYLCASSYPASPYGYTFGSGTRLTVV.

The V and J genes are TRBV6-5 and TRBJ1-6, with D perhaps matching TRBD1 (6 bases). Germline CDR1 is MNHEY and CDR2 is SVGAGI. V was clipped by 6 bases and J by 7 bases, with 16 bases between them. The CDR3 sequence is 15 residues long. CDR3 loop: CASSRMGHTNSPLHF. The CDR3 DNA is TGTGCCAGCAGCCGAATGGGACATACCAATTCACCCCTCCACTTT.

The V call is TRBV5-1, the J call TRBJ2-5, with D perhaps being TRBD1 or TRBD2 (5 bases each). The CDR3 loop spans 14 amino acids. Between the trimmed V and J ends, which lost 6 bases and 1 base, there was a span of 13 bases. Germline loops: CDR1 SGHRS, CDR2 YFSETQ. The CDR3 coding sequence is TGCGCCAGCAACCAGAGGGGACCCCAAGAGACCCAGTACTTC. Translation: CASNQRGPQETQYF.